The 27 T cell receptor beta chains below come from one sample, sequenced in a study of CD8+ T cells in alopecia areata. Sequencing relied on a cDNA template that was reverse transcribed from extracted RNA. The table came from immunoSEQ multiplex PCR; TCRdb's copy has only in-frame clones and leaves some out. This sample has about 120,000 clones, with roughly two thirds found just once. The material sequenced was CD4+ T cells sorted from blood. The source of these receptors is a human donor in good health.

This rearrangement joins TRBV10-3 to TRBJ1-1; D gene ambiguous. Germline assignment: CDR1 ENHRY and CDR2 SYGVKD. This CDR3 region has 13 residues. V lost 2 bases to trimming and J lost 5 bases, with 9 bases between them. CDR3 bases: TGTGCCATCAGTGAGAATACAAGGACTGAAGCTTTCTTT. Protein: CAISENTRTEAFF.

This clone was recorded a few times. Other DNA sequences from this sample encode an identical CDR3 as well. V usage is TRBV4-2 and J usage is TRBJ2-2; TRBD2 matches 8 bases. CDR1 and CDR2 from the germline V gene are LGHNA and YNFKEQ. The CDR3 loop spans 15 amino acids. V lost 0 bases, J lost 6 bases, and 3 bases stayed unmatched. CDR3 residues: CASSQERGGAGELFF. CDR3 nucleotides: TGTGCCAGCAGCCAAGAACGGGGGGGTGCCGGGGAGCTGTTTTTT.

The rearrangement joins TRBV5-1 to TRBJ2-1, with TRBD2 as a possible D gene (6 bases). V lost 4 bases to trimming and J lost 6 bases, with 14 bases between them. CDR3 length: 14 residues. The germline CDR1 and CDR2 sequences are SGHRS and YFSETQ. CDR3 sequence reads: CASSPGDFFNEQFF. Here the CDR3 DNA reads TGCGCCAGCAGCCCTGGGGACTTTTTCAATGAGCAGTTCTTC. The full variable domain, in which reference TRBV5-1 and TRBJ2-1 provide the parts outside the CDR3, is KAGVTQTPRYLIKTRGQQVTLSCSPISGHRSVSWYQQTPGQGLQFLFEYFSETQRNKGNFPGRFSGRQFSNSRSEMNVSTLELGDSALYLCASSPGDFFNEQFFGPGTRLTVL.

This sequence joins TRBV20-1 and TRBJ1-2; D not certain. V gave up 6 bases and J gave up 2 bases, with 7 bases separating them. The CDR3 consists of 11 residues. Germline V gives CDR1 DFQATT, CDR2 SNEGSKA (reference sequence). The CDR3 sequence: CSAIGNYGYTF. As DNA, the CDR3 is TGCAGTGCGATCGGAAACTATGGCTACACCTTC.

The J gene is TRBJ1-1, the V gene TRBV2; D may be TRBD1 (6 bases). Germline V lookup: CDR1 SNHLY, CDR2 FYNNEI. The CDR3 totals 13 residues. Trimming took 2 bases from V and 9 from J, leaving 13 bases between them. Here the CDR3 reads CASSESRGVQAFF. CDR3 nucleotides: TGTGCCAGCAGTGAAAGCAGGGGAGTCCAAGCTTTCTTT.

This clone was seen once. CDR3 nucleotide sequence: TGTGCCAGCAGCCCAAACCCCGACCAAGAGACCCAGTACTTC. Translation gives CASSPNPDQETQYF. The chain couples TRBV5-6 to TRBJ2-5, with D unclear. The CDR3 is 14 amino acids. Germline-derived CDR1 and CDR2 are SGHDT and YYEEEE. Between the trimmed V and J ends, which lost 4 bases and 0 bases, there was a span of 10 bases.

Only a few counts were recorded for this clone. Different DNA sequences within this sample yield the same CDR3. This rearrangement joins TRBV30 to TRBJ2-7; D is possibly TRBD2 (5 bases). This CDR3 spans 12 amino acids. Germline V gene lookup returns CDR1 GTSNPN and CDR2 SVGIG (reference sequence). Trimming shortened V by 3 bases and J by 7 bases, and 13 bases separated the two germline ends. CDR3 region: CAWSPRTGEQYF. The CDR3 DNA reads TGTGCCTGGAGCCCCAGGACGGGGGAGCAGTACTTC.

The chain joins TRBV6-5 to TRBJ1-1, with D uncertain. This CDR3 region has 13 residues. Looked up from germline, CDR1 is MNHEY and CDR2 is SVGAGI. V lost 5 bases and J 3 bases, leaving 10 bases between the germline ends. CDR3: CASSRDVDTEAFF. The DNA of the CDR3 is TGTGCCAGCAGTCGTGACGTGGACACTGAAGCTTTCTTT.

J is TRBJ1-1 and V is TRBV30; D gene unclear. Per the germline V gene, CDR1 is GTSNPN and CDR2 is SVGIG (reference sequence). The CDR3 consists of 12 residues. Trimming pared 8 bases from V and 4 bases from J, leaving 14 bases between. CDR3 coding DNA: TGTGCCGCAAGGGAGTCCGCCACTGAAGCTTTCTTT. It codes for CAARESATEAFF. Based on the CDR3 plus reference TRBV30 and TRBJ1-1, the full variable domain is SQTIHQWPATLVQPVGSPLSLECTVEGTSNPNLYWYRQAAGRGLQLLFYSVGIGQISSEVPQNLSASRPQDRQFILSSKKLLLSDSGFYLCAARESATEAFFGQGTRLTVV.

This chain connects TRBV7-2 to TRBJ1-6; no firm D call. V was cut by 9 bases and J by 3 bases, with 6 bases left in between. The germline V gene encodes CDR1 SGHTA and CDR2 FQGNSA. The length of the CDR3 is 12 residues. The CDR3 spells CASRDYNSPLHF. The CDR3 coding sequence is TGTGCCAGTCGGGACTATAATTCACCCCTCCACTTT.

The V gene is TRBV23-1, the J gene TRBJ1-1; D is undetermined. TRBV23-1 is labeled an ORF, and its function is uncertain. The CDR3 is 11 amino acids. The V gene lost 4 bases and the J gene lost 4 bases, with 4 bases spanning the gap. CDR3 sequence reads: CASSRGTEAFF. CDR3 nucleotide sequence: TGCGCCAGCAGTCGAGGCACTGAAGCTTTCTTT.

The V and J genes are TRBV7-9 and TRBJ1-2; D perhaps matches TRBD1 (5 bases). V lost 5 bases, J lost 8 bases, and 18 bases lay in between. The CDR3 extends over 14 amino acids. Germline assignment: CDR1 SEHNR and CDR2 FQNEAQ (reference sequence). The chain's CDR3 is CASSINQGLRGYTF. DNA of the CDR3: TGTGCCAGCAGCATAAATCAGGGTCTGCGAGGCTACACCTTC.

This sequence joins TRBV18 and TRBJ1-5, with 8 bases identical to TRBD1. In germline, CDR1 is KGHSH, CDR2 LQKENI. V shed 8 bases, J shed 4 bases, and the junction held 7 bases outside the gene matches. CDR3 length: 14 amino acids. In nucleotides, the CDR3 is TGTGCCAGCCAGACAGGGGTGCTTAATCAGCCCCAGCATTTT. It yields the protein CASQTGVLNQPQHF.

This chain joins TRBV7-2 and TRBJ2-5; the match to TRBD1 covers 7 bases. Germline V gene lookup returns CDR1 SGHTA and CDR2 FQGNSA. The trim removed 5 bases at V and 5 bases at J, leaving 5 bases unmatched. This CDR3 has 13 residues. The CDR3 DNA follows: TGTGCCAGCAGCCTCACAGGGGTGGAGACCCAGTACTTC. Its translation is CASSLTGVETQYF.

Regarding this clone: Other DNA variants within this sample encode the same CDR3. J is TRBJ1-5 and V is TRBV30, with D uncertain. In germline, CDR1 is GTSNPN, CDR2 SVGIG (reference sequence). Trimming took off 0 bases at V and 0 bases at J, with 3 bases between the two ends. This CDR3 comprises 13 residues. Written as DNA, the CDR3 is TGTGCCTGGAGTGTGGATAGCAATCAGCCCCAGCATTTT. Translated, it gives CAWSVDSNQPQHF.

This clone was seen only once. The rearrangement links TRBV5-6 to TRBJ2-7, with 8 bases that match TRBD1. This CDR3 has 14 residues. The J segment lost 5 bases and the V segment lost 4 bases, leaving 8 bases of the junction unmatched. Germline-derived CDR1 and CDR2 are SGHDT and YYEEEE. In nucleotides, the CDR3 is TGTGCCAGCAGCCCCGGACAGGGAAGGGACGAGCAGTACTTC. Translated, it gives CASSPGQGRDEQYF. Looking up the rest from reference TRBV5-6 and TRBJ2-7 gives the full variable domain: DAGVTQSPTHLIKTRGQQVTLRCSPKSGHDTVSWYQQALGQGPQFIFQYYEEEERQRGNFPDRFSGHQFPNYSSELNVNALLLGDSALYLCASSPGQGRDEQYFGPGTRLTVT.

This clone was recorded a few times. This sequence joins TRBV6-5 and TRBJ2-3, with 14 bases matching TRBD2. Germline V lookup: CDR1 MNHEY, CDR2 SVGAGI. The CDR3 runs to 15 residues. Trimming removed 6 bases from V and 5 bases from J; junction bases left unmatched: 4. The CDR3 DNA sequence: TGTGCCAGCAGGGGACTAGCGGGGGCGGAAGATACGCAGTATTTT. Amino acid sequence: CASRGLAGAEDTQYF.

This sequence joins TRBV29-1 and TRBJ1-1, with 7 bases lining up with TRBD1. Trimming removed 7 bases from V and 2 bases from J; junction bases left unmatched: 7. The germline CDR1 and CDR2 sequences are SQVTM and ANQGSEA. The length of the CDR3 is 13 residues. The CDR3 DNA reads as TGCAGCGCGGCCGGGACAGTAAACACTGAAGCTTTCTTT. It yields the protein CSAAGTVNTEAFF.

This clone was detected a few times. This sequence joins TRBV29-1 and TRBJ2-5; D might be TRBD2 (6 bases). The germline V gene has CDR1 SQVTM and CDR2 ANQGSEA. Trimming pared 7 bases from V and 2 bases from J, leaving 20 bases between. CDR3 length equals 15 residues. The CDR3 nucleotides are TGCAGCGGTAGGGCGGGGCAGAGCTCTCAAGAGACCCAGTACTTC. It codes for CSGRAGQSSQETQYF.

The chain employs TRBV4-2 and TRBJ1-2; TRBD1 agrees at 12 bases. With 0 bases clipped from V and 4 bases from J, the junction kept 6 bases outside the gene matches. The CDR3 consists of 17 residues. From germline, CDR1 is LGHNA and CDR2 YNFKEQ. The CDR3 here is CASSQDLGQGAFYGYTF. The DNA of the CDR3 is TGTGCCAGCAGCCAAGATCTGGGACAGGGGGCGTTCTATGGCTACACCTTC.

This rearrangement joins TRBV29-1 to TRBJ1-5; perhaps TRBD1 as D (5 bases). The CDR3 has 13 amino acids. Germline V CDR1 and CDR2: SQVTM, ANQGSEA. V was clipped by 6 bases and J by 0 bases, with 9 bases between them. The CDR3 DNA sequence: TGCAGCGTCCGACAGAATAGCAATCAGCCCCAGCATTTT. The encoded protein is CSVRQNSNQPQHF.

The chain combines TRBV30 with TRBJ2-6, with 9 positions matching TRBD1. The CDR3 extends over 17 amino acids. Germline CDR1 is GTSNPN and CDR2 is SVGIG (reference sequence). After removal of 4 bases from V and 0 bases from J, the junction contained 7 bases not matched to a gene. This CDR3 is CAWTPDRGSSGANVLTF. CDR3 DNA sequence: TGTGCCTGGACCCCGGACAGGGGTAGCTCTGGGGCCAACGTCCTGACTTTC. The full variable domain, rest sourced from reference TRBV30 and TRBJ2-6, is SQTIHQWPATLVQPVGSPLSLECTVEGTSNPNLYWYRQAAGRGLQLLFYSVGIGQISSEVPQNLSASRPQDRQFILSSKKLLLSDSGFYLCAWTPDRGSSGANVLTFGAGSRLTVL.

This chain uses TRBV29-1 with TRBJ1-2; D unclear. The CDR3 is made up of 13 amino acids. Trimming removed 4 bases from V and 6 bases from J, with 15 bases in between. Germline V gene data show CDR1 as SQVTM and CDR2 as ANQGSEA. The CDR3 nucleotides read TGCAGCGTTGGTCCAGGAGATACCGATGGCTACACCTTC. This codes for CSVGPGDTDGYTF.

The V and J genes are TRBV2 and TRBJ2-7; 9 nucleotides agree with TRBD1. CDR3 size: 15 residues. From germline, CDR1 is SNHLY and CDR2 FYNNEI. V dropped 6 bases and J dropped 4; count of bases not matched to a gene: 10. As DNA, the CDR3 is TGTGCCAGCAGCAACCCGGGACAGGGCTTTTACGAGCAGTACTTC. This sequence encodes CASSNPGQGFYEQYF.

This clone was observed a single time. The gene calls are TRBV6-5 and TRBJ2-7; 10 bases align to TRBD1. Germline V gene lookup returns CDR1 MNHEY and CDR2 SVGAGI. The CDR3 totals 14 residues. After removal of 5 bases from V and 4 bases from J, the junction contained 5 bases not matched to a gene. The DNA of the CDR3 is TGTGCCAGCAGTCACGGGACAGGGGAATACGAGCAGTACTTC. This gives the protein CASSHGTGEYEQYF.

The table lists this clone with a few counts. V is TRBV19 and J is TRBJ1-2, with D unclear. Germline CDR1 is LNHDA and CDR2 is SQIVND (reference sequence). The V and J ends lost 6 bases and 3 bases respectively, with 11 bases between them. CDR3 length equals 13 residues. The CDR3 DNA reads as TGTGCCAGTAGCTACCAGGCGTACTATGGCTACACCTTC. Protein: CASSYQAYYGYTF.

The rearrangement links TRBV29-1 to TRBJ1-1; D is undetermined. Germline V CDR1 and CDR2: SQVTM, ANQGSEA. Between the trimmed V and J ends, which lost 6 bases and 1 base, there was a span of 15 bases. The CDR3 runs 14 residues. In nucleotides, the CDR3 is TGCAGCGTGATACAGACCACCCCGAACACTGAAGCTTTCTTT. It is translated as CSVIQTTPNTEAFF.